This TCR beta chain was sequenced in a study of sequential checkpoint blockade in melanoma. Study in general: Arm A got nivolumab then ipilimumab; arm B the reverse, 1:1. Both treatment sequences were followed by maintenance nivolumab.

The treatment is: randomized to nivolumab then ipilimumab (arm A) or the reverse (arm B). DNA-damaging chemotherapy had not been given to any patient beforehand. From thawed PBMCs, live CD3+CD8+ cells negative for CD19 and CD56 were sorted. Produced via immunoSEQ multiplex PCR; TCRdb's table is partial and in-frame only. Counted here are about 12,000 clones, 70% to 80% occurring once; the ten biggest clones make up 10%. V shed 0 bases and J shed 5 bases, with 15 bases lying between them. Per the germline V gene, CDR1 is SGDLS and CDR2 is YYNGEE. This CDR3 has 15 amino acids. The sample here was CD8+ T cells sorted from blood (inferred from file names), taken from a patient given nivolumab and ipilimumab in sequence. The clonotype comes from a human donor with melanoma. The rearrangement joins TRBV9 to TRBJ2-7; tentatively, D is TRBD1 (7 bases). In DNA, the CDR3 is TGTGCCAGCAGCGTAGGGTGGCAGGGGGGCAACGAGCAGTACTTC. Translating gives CASSVGWQGGNEQYF.